Presented here are 9 T cell receptor beta chains from one specimen sequenced in a study of response to subunit inactivated influenza vaccine. TCRdb reprocessed the RT-PCR reads with MiXCR, giving one entry per CDR3 protein. The repertoire holds around 760,000 distinct CDR3 sequences, with around 13% as singletons. Sequencing used PBMCs from blood, obtained around 15 days before vaccination. The source is a man aged 50-60 years who received an inactivated influenza vaccine.

This clonotype was found a few times. The chain employs TRBV20-1 and TRBJ2-5; D uncertain. Germline V gene sequence: CDR1 DFQATT, CDR2 SNEGSKA (reference sequence). Trimming left V 5 bases short and J 7 bases short, with 26 bases between. This CDR3 spans 16 amino acids. CDR3 loop: CSAPPPLMEIARTQYF. The CDR3 DNA sequence: TGCAGTGCTCCGCCCCCTTTGATGGAGATAGCCAGGACCCAGTACTTC.

CDR3: CASSGDYYGYTF. The DNA for the CDR3 is TGCGCCAGCAGCGGGGACTACTATGGCTACACCTTC. The rearrangement uses TRBV5-1 and TRBJ1-2; a weak D match, TRBD1 (5 bases). The germline CDR1 and CDR2 sequences are SGHRS and YFSETQ. This CDR3 region has 12 residues. The V end was cut by 4 bases, the J end by 3 bases, with 7 bases between.

V usage is TRBV29-1 and J usage is TRBJ2-3; D may be TRBD1 (5 bases). The CDR3 totals 17 residues. V shed 0 bases and J shed 2 bases, with 18 bases lying between them. The germline V gene has CDR1 SQVTM and CDR2 ANQGSEA. The CDR3 protein is CSVEDPVGQGTTDTQYF. CDR3 DNA sequence: TGCAGCGTTGAAGATCCAGTGGGCCAGGGAACCACAGATACGCAGTATTTT.

This clonotype showed up just a few times. The V call is TRBV5-1, the J call TRBJ1-3; 7 bases map to TRBD1. Germline V gene data show CDR1 as SGHRS and CDR2 as YFSETQ. This CDR3 is 15 amino acids long. V lost 4 bases to trimming and J lost 0 bases; unmatched junction nucleotides: 4. In nucleotides, the CDR3 is TGCGCCAGCAGCGCACAGGGGATCTCTGGAAACACCATATATTTT. The encoded protein is CASSAQGISGNTIYF.

This clonotype was detected a few times. V and J are TRBV28 and TRBJ2-7; D ambiguous. The ends were cut back, 3 bases at V and 7 bases at J, with 16 bases in the middle. The CDR3 is made up of 14 amino acids. The germline gives CDR1 MDHEN, CDR2 SYDVKM. The CDR3 spells CASSFLLAVVEQYF. Written as DNA, the CDR3 is TGTGCCAGCAGTTTTCTTTTGGCAGTAGTTGAGCAGTACTTC. The entire variable domain, with the rest obtained from reference TRBV28 and TRBJ2-7, is as follows: DVKVTQSSRYLVKRTGEKVFLECVQDMDHENMFWYRQDPGLGLRLIYFSYDVKMKEKGDIPEGYSVSREKKERFSLILESASTNQTSMYLCASSFLLAVVEQYFGPGTRLTVT.

The J gene is TRBJ2-7, the V gene TRBV6-2 or TRBV6-3; D not certain. The CDR3 has 15 amino acids. From germline, CDR1 is MNHEY and CDR2 SVGEGT. The V and J ends lost 0 bases and 2 bases respectively, with 11 bases between them. CDR3 region: CASSYSWGFAYEQYF. In DNA form, the CDR3 reads TGTGCCAGCAGTTACTCGTGGGGATTTGCCTACGAGCAGTACTTC.

The rearrangement uses TRBV24-1 and TRBJ2-1, with D perhaps matching TRBD1 (6 bases). CDR1 is KGHDR, CDR2 SFDVKD, per germline. The V end was cut by 4 bases, the J end by 4 bases, with 13 bases between. The CDR3 length is 15 residues. CDR3 loop: CATSDPGQTYNEQFF. The CDR3 DNA is TGTGCCACCAGTGACCCGGGACAAACTTACAATGAGCAGTTCTTC.

This CDR3 reads CATNSGGAYNEQFF. For the CDR3, the DNA is TGTGCCACGAATAGCGGGGGGGCCTACAATGAGCAGTTCTTC. The gene calls are TRBV15 and TRBJ2-1; 11 bases map to TRBD2. Germline loops: CDR1 LNHNV, CDR2 YYDKDF (reference sequence). The CDR3 covers 14 residues. Trimming cost V 9 bases and J 2 bases; bases outside gene matches: 3.

The chain combines TRBV2 with TRBJ1-1; D remains ambiguous. The CDR3 has 14 residues. Germline V gene lookup returns CDR1 SNHLY and CDR2 FYNNEI. Trimming pared 6 bases from V and 2 bases from J, leaving 13 bases between. This CDR3 reads CASSLSHRNTEAFF. DNA for the CDR3: TGTGCCAGCAGCCTCTCACACAGAAACACTGAAGCTTTCTTT.